A single sample is the source of the 24 T cell receptor beta chains below, sequenced in a study of neurological immune-mediated disorders. MiXCR, run by TCRdb on the 5' RACE reads, gives a single entry per CDR3 protein. The profile shows fewer than 35,000 distinct CDR3 sequences, about 3.5% of them singletons. The sample consisted of PBMCs. The receptors originated from a woman aged 25 to 39 with multiple sclerosis.

This clonotype was picked up many times. One junction end disagrees with the germline gene, perhaps due to a read error. The V gene is TRBV2, the J gene TRBJ1-5; the D is unclear. The length of the CDR3 is 14 residues. CDR1 and CDR2 from the germline V gene are SNHLY and FYNNEI. The CDR3 coding sequence is TGTGCCAGCAGCGCCGGACCGGGCAATCAGCCCCAGAATTTT. Translating it yields CASSAGPGNQPQNF.

This clonotype was seen at least ten times. The chain joins TRBV3-1 to TRBJ2-7, with 7 positions matching TRBD2. The CDR3 loop spans 18 amino acids. The germline gives CDR1 LGHDT, CDR2 YNNKEL (reference sequence). The V segment lost 3 bases and the J segment 0 bases; nucleotides outside the gene matches: 14. The CDR3 protein is CASSQGAGLSTISYEQYF. CDR3 DNA sequence: TGTGCCAGCAGCCAGGGAGCGGGACTTTCGACTATCTCCTACGAGCAGTACTTC.

This clonotype was seen many times. An end of the junction does not agree with germline; a read error may underlie this. This chain connects TRBV20-1 to TRBJ1-5; D gene ambiguous. The CDR3 is 12 amino acids. CDR1 DFQATT and CDR2 SNEGSKA come from the germline V gene (reference sequence). The CDR3 region is CSARTPPGPQNF. DNA for the CDR3: TGCAGTGCTAGAACGCCCCCCGGGCCCCAGAATTTT.

This clonotype was seen at least ten times. The rearrangement uses TRBV7-2 and TRBJ2-2; 14 bases match TRBD2. The germline V gene has CDR1 SGHTA and CDR2 FQGNSA. Trimming removed 6 bases from V and 4 bases from J; junction bases left unmatched: 1. This CDR3 region has 15 residues. The CDR3, as DNA: TGTGCCAGCAGGACTAGCGGGAGGGCCACCGGGGAGCTGTTTTTT. It yields the protein CASRTSGRATGELFF.

Many counts were recorded for this clonotype. The J gene is TRBJ1-4, the V gene TRBV6-2 or TRBV6-3; TRBD1 might be the D (5 bases). The V end was cut by 8 bases, the J end by 0 bases, with 7 bases between. Per germline, CDR1 MNHEY and CDR2 SVGEGT. This CDR3 has 13 amino acids. As DNA, the CDR3 is TGTGCCAGCGGGGGATCAACTAATGAAAAACTGTTTTTT. This sequence encodes CASGGSTNEKLFF.

In this sample, this clonotype turned up many times. V and J are TRBV7-9 and TRBJ1-2; 9 bases align to TRBD1. Germline V gene sequence: CDR1 SEHNR, CDR2 FQNEAQ (reference sequence). After removal of 5 bases from V and 3 bases from J, the junction contained 7 bases not matched to a gene. The CDR3 has 15 amino acids. The CDR3 nucleotides read TGTGCCAGCAGCCATGGGACAGGGTCTTACTATGGCTACACCTTC. Translated: CASSHGTGSYYGYTF.

Ten or more counts support this clonotype. This chain joins TRBV5-1 and TRBJ1-2; TRBD1 is a possible D gene (6 bases). V was trimmed by 0 bases and J by 7 bases, leaving 10 bases between them. This CDR3 is 13 amino acids long. Germline V CDR1 and CDR2: SGHRS, YFSETQ. The chain's CDR3 is CASSLDRVRGYTF. As DNA, the CDR3 is TGCGCCAGCAGCTTGGACAGGGTCCGTGGCTACACCTTC.

This clonotype was seen ten or more times. One junction end disagrees with the germline gene, perhaps due to a read error. The chain carries TRBV6-6 and TRBJ1-5; the match to TRBD1 covers 7 bases. This CDR3 comprises 14 residues. The germline gives CDR1 MNHNY, CDR2 SVGAGI (reference sequence). The DNA of the CDR3 is TGTGCCAGCAGGAGAACAGGGGACAATCAGCCCCAGAATTTT. Its protein is CASRRTGDNQPQNF.

This clonotype has at least ten counts. The CDR3 DNA sequence: TGCAGTGCAGAGGGACAGGGGTACGAGCAGTACTTC. It encodes CSAEGQGYEQYF. This chain joins TRBV20-1 and TRBJ2-7, with TRBD1 matching 10 bases. CDR3 length equals 12 residues. V lost 6 bases and J lost 4; bases outside the gene matches: 3. Looked up from germline, CDR1 is DFQATT and CDR2 is SNEGSKA (reference sequence).

The table lists this clonotype with many counts. The chain links TRBV7-2 to TRBJ2-5; D might be TRBD2 (7 bases). CDR1 and CDR2 (germline): SGHTA, FQGNSA. The CDR3 totals 16 residues. Trimming removed 5 bases from V and 1 base from J, with 17 bases in between. The CDR3 loop reads CASSRLAGAIQETQYF. The DNA of the CDR3 is TGTGCCAGCAGCCGCCTTGCGGGGGCGATCCAAGAGACCCAGTACTTC.

This clonotype was detected many times. One end of the junction fails to match germline, which may point to a read error. The V gene is TRBV12-3 or TRBV12-4, the J gene TRBJ1-6, with TRBD1 as a possible D gene (6 bases). The CDR3 has 14 residues. CDR3 DNA: TGTGCCAGCAGTTTATGGGGGGCCGATTCACCCCTCAACTTT. This sequence encodes CASSLWGADSPLNF.

This clonotype occurred many times. The chain carries TRBV12-3 or TRBV12-4 and TRBJ2-1; D unclear. The CDR3 runs 11 residues. V lost 8 bases and J 4 bases, leaving 6 bases between the germline ends. In nucleotides, the CDR3 is TGTGCCAGCGCGGTTTACAATGAGCAGTTCTTC. This translates into CASAVYNEQFF.

This clonotype was observed many times. V is TRBV19 and J is TRBJ2-1, with D possibly matching TRBD1 (6 bases). The CDR3 spans 12 residues. Germline V gene data show CDR1 as LNHDA and CDR2 as SQIVND (reference sequence). The V end was cut by 8 bases, the J end by 6 bases, with 11 bases between. CDR3 DNA: TGTGCCAGTCGCCAGGGGCCCAATGAGCAGTTCTTC. It codes for CASRQGPNEQFF.

This clonotype was seen repeatedly, ten times or more. The rearrangement uses TRBV25-1 and TRBJ1-1, with D maybe TRBD1 (5 bases). The germline gives CDR1 MGHDK, CDR2 SYGVNS. Trimming removed 6 bases from V and 6 bases from J, with 11 bases in between. The CDR3 loop spans 12 amino acids. The CDR3 loop reads CASSKGTAEAFF. The CDR3 bases are TGTGCCAGCAGCAAAGGGACTGCTGAAGCTTTCTTT.

This clonotype was found many times. The chain has TRBV7-2 and TRBJ2-3; TRBD2 matches at 7 bases. The germline V gene encodes CDR1 SGHTA and CDR2 FQGNSA. The trim removed 1 base at V and 7 bases at J, leaving 8 bases unmatched. The CDR3 loop spans 15 amino acids. CDR3 residues: CASSLERGPRHTQYF. In DNA form, the CDR3 reads TGTGCCAGCAGCTTAGAGCGGGGCCCGCGCCATACGCAGTATTTT.

This clonotype was counted ten times or more. V gene TRBV11-2 combines with J gene TRBJ2-1; D gene unclear. The CDR3 spans 15 residues. Trimming pared 5 bases from V and 7 bases from J, leaving 18 bases between. Looked up from germline, CDR1 is SGHAT and CDR2 is FQNNGV. CDR3 DNA: TGTGCCAGCAGCGTACTCGGATCGGATTATAATGAGCAGTTCTTC. This translates into CASSVLGSDYNEQFF.

Judged by abundance, this clonotype is medium-sized (0.01 to 0.1%). V and J are TRBV10-3 and TRBJ1-1; D is perhaps TRBD1 (5 bases). Looked up from germline, CDR1 is ENHRY and CDR2 is SYGVKD. V was trimmed by 3 bases and J by 2 bases, leaving 7 bases between them. The CDR3 runs to 13 residues. Here the CDR3 reads CAISEQENTEAFF. The CDR3 DNA sequence: TGTGCCATCAGTGAACAGGAAAACACTGAAGCTTTCTTT.

This clonotype was seen repeatedly, ten times or more. The chain combines TRBV18 with TRBJ1-2; TRBD1 agrees at 8 bases. CDR1 is KGHSH, CDR2 LQKENI, per germline. The V segment lost 3 bases and the J segment 5 bases; nucleotides outside the gene matches: 5. This CDR3 spans 14 amino acids. CDR3 region: CASSPDRGWYGYTF. For the CDR3, the DNA is TGTGCCAGCTCACCCGACAGGGGTTGGTATGGCTACACCTTC. The entire variable domain, with the rest obtained from reference TRBV18 and TRBJ1-2, is as follows: NAGVMQNPRHLVRRRGQEARLRCSPMKGHSHVYWYRQLPEEGLKFMVYLQKENIIDESGMPKERFSAEFPKEGPSILRIQQVVRGDSAAYFCASSPDRGWYGYTFGSGTRLTVV.

This clonotype has ten or more counts. The chain is built from TRBV5-1 and TRBJ2-2; 9 bases align to TRBD2. The junction had 7 bases not matched to a gene; V was cut back by 4 bases and J by 6 bases. Germline loops: CDR1 SGHRS, CDR2 YFSETQ. The CDR3 runs to 15 residues. This CDR3 reads CASSSRTSDSGELFF. CDR3 in DNA: TGCGCCAGCAGCAGCCGGACTAGCGATTCCGGGGAGCTGTTTTTT.

This clonotype was counted many times. The CDR3 loop is CATSDTSGRGGIYNEQFF. In DNA, the CDR3 is TGTGCCACCAGTGATACTAGCGGGAGGGGGGGCATCTACAATGAGCAGTTCTTC. The rearrangement uses TRBV24-1 and TRBJ2-1; TRBD2 aligns across 13 bases. Germline CDR1 is KGHDR and CDR2 is SFDVKD. J lost 3 bases, V lost 3 bases, and 7 bases had no gene match. The CDR3 runs to 18 residues.

This clonotype was detected ten times or more. The CDR3: CSALIDRKETQYF. CDR3 in DNA: TGCAGTGCTTTGATAGACAGGAAAGAGACCCAGTACTTC. The chain is built from TRBV20-1 and TRBJ2-5; D perhaps matches TRBD1 (6 bases). The germline CDR1 and CDR2 sequences are DFQATT and SNEGSKA (reference sequence). The V and J ends lost 5 bases and 3 bases respectively, with 13 bases between them. The length of the CDR3 is 13 residues.

This clonotype was seen a few times. This chain links TRBV7-2 with TRBJ2-1; D gene ambiguous. The germline V and J ends were trimmed by 1 base and 5 bases, with 12 bases remaining between them. The germline CDR1 and CDR2 sequences are SGHTA and FQGNSA. The CDR3 extends over 15 amino acids. The CDR3 nucleotides are TGTGCCAGCAGCTTAGGACCCGCCTACAACAATGAGCAGTTCTTC. Its translation: CASSLGPAYNNEQFF.

At least ten counts were recorded for this clonotype. This chain uses TRBV6-5 with TRBJ1-6; possible D gene TRBD1, 6 bases. Germline V gives CDR1 MNHEY, CDR2 SVGAGI. V lost 4 bases, J lost 7 bases, and 20 bases lay in between. The CDR3 covers 17 residues. The CDR3 loop reads CASSLFSGGAGNSPLHF. DNA for the CDR3: TGTGCCAGCAGTTTATTCTCCGGGGGGGCAGGGAATTCACCCCTCCACTTT.

The V gene is TRBV20-1, the J gene TRBJ1-2, with 8 bases that match TRBD1. The CDR3 contains 15 residues. CDR1 is DFQATT and CDR2 is SNEGSKA in the germline V gene (reference sequence). Trimming cost V 0 bases and J 5 bases; bases outside gene matches: 8. The CDR3, as DNA: TGCAGTGCTAGAGAGGTCGGACAGGGAGTTTATGGCTACACCTTC. Translated: CSAREVGQGVYGYTF.